This TCR beta chain comes out of a study of early T cells in non-severe SARS-CoV-2 infection. TCRdb recomputed calls from the 5' RACE reads with MiXCR, one row per CDR3 protein. The sample shows about 64,000 distinct CDR3 sequences, 15% to 20% of them seen only once. This clonotype was counted at least ten times. The material was whole blood, obtained at baseline. The clonotype originates from an adult who was a healthcare worker with PCR-confirmed SARS-CoV-2 infection or an uninfected control (not recorded which).

CDR3 sequence: CSVDFRRAGAEAFF. The CDR3 DNA is TGCAGCGTTGATTTTCGTAGGGCTGGGGCTGAAGCTTTCTTT. The rearrangement joins TRBV29-1 to TRBJ1-1, with D unclear. CDR3 size: 14 residues. V dropped 3 bases and J dropped 6 bases, with 17 bases sitting between them. Germline V gene data show CDR1 as SQVTM and CDR2 as ANQGSEA. Full variable domain (outside the CDR3, taken from reference TRBV29-1 and TRBJ1-1): SAVISQKPSRDICQRGTSLTIQCQVDSQVTMMFWYRQQPGQSLTLIATANQGSEATYESGFVIDKFPISRPNLTFSTLTVSNMSPEDSSIYLCSVDFRRAGAEAFFGQGTRLTVV.